The 28 T cell receptor beta chains below were found in one sample sequenced in a study of monozygotic twins with inflammatory bowel disease. Reprocessing the 5' RACE reads, TCRdb reports a single entry for every CDR3 protein and omits DNA. This sample's table reports 420,000 or so distinct CDR3 sequences. The sample comprised blood. The source of these receptors is a human donor with ulcerative colitis or Crohn's disease, or a healthy co-twin of an affected twin (not recorded which).

The chain combines TRBV20-1 with TRBJ2-3; TCRdb returns TRBD1, unconfirmable since there is no DNA. The CDR3 is 16 amino acids. Germline-derived CDR1 and CDR2 are DFQATT and SNEGSKA (reference sequence). The CDR3 here is CSAGGRGLGRTDTQYF.

The chain combines TRBV5-1 with TRBJ2-7; TCRdb picks TRBD1, but there is no DNA to check that call. This CDR3 comprises 14 residues. CDR1 SGHRS and CDR2 YFSETQ come from the germline V gene. CDR3: CASSVGTKSYEQYF.

The rearrangement uses TRBV12-3 or TRBV12-4 and TRBJ1-1; checking the TCRdb D call of TRBD1 is not possible without DNA. The CDR3 consists of 14 residues. The CDR3 reads CASTLGDSNTEAFF.

The V call is TRBV5-5, the J call TRBJ1-5; TCRdb calls TRBD1, which cannot be checked without DNA. The CDR3 sequence is 15 residues long. Looked up from germline, CDR1 is SGHKS and CDR2 is YYEKEE (reference sequence). This chain's CDR3 is CASSHEVGGNQPQHF.

The chain couples TRBV28 to TRBJ2-1; with no DNA, the TCRdb D assignment of TRBD2 cannot be verified. The germline CDR1 and CDR2 sequences are MDHEN and SYDVKM. This CDR3 has 15 residues. CDR3 loop: CASSWVGGDYNEQFF.

The rearrangement links TRBV13 to TRBJ2-5; the D gene TCRdb calls, TRBD1, cannot be checked with no DNA. CDR3 length: 15 amino acids. Germline V gene data show CDR1 as PRHDT and CDR2 as FYEKMQ (reference sequence). The CDR3 here is CASSPDPADQETQYF.

J is TRBJ2-5 and V is TRBV7-9. The CDR3 is made up of 13 amino acids. The germline V gene encodes CDR1 SEHNR and CDR2 FQNEAQ (reference sequence). This chain's CDR3 is CASSLHGEETQYF. Full variable domain (rest looked up from reference TRBV7-9 and TRBJ2-5): DTGVSQNPRHKITKRGQNVTFRCDPISEHNRLYWYRQTLGQGPEFLTYFQNEAQLEKSRLLSDRFSAERPKGSFSTLEIQRTEQGDSAMYLCASSLHGEETQYFGPGTRLLVL.

The CDR3: CASRGARAGVVDEQFF. V and J are TRBV4-1 and TRBJ2-1; lacking DNA, the TRBD2 call made by TCRdb goes unchecked. The CDR3 covers 16 residues. Germline V gene lookup returns CDR1 MGHRA and CDR2 YSYEKL.

The rearrangement joins TRBV6-6 to TRBJ1-2; TCRdb selects TRBD1, and the lack of DNA leaves this call unchecked. This CDR3 is built from 13 residues. Germline lookup yields CDR1 MNHNY and CDR2 SVGAGI (reference sequence). CDR3 protein: CASTPQGAGGYTF.

The chain joins TRBV20-1 to TRBJ2-1; TCRdb reports TRBD2, a call that lacks DNA to check it against. Per the germline V gene, CDR1 is DFQATT and CDR2 is SNEGSKA (reference sequence). CDR3 length: 12 amino acids. CDR3: CSPGGWKDEQFF.

The chain is built from TRBV7-3 and TRBJ2-1; there is no DNA to check the TCRdb D call of TRBD2. The CDR3 consists of 15 residues. In germline, CDR1 is SGHTA, CDR2 FQGTGA. The CDR3 sequence: CASSLLAGGPNEQFF.

The rearrangement joins TRBV5-1 to TRBJ2-1; TCRdb reports TRBD1, a call that lacks DNA to check it against. Germline lookup yields CDR1 SGHRS and CDR2 YFSETQ. This CDR3 has 14 residues. The CDR3 is CASSLVGANNEQFF.

The chain has TRBV6-5 and TRBJ1-3; as DNA is missing, the TRBD1 call by TCRdb cannot be tested. The CDR3 is made up of 15 amino acids. Germline-derived CDR1 and CDR2 are MNHEY and SVGAGI. CDR3: CASTLGTASGNTIYF.

The rearrangement joins TRBV29-1 to TRBJ1-1. Germline V CDR1 and CDR2: SQVTM, ANQGSEA. The CDR3 consists of 14 residues. The CDR3: CSVRVWIGNTEAFF.

This chain connects TRBV6-5 to TRBJ1-3. The CDR3 has 17 residues. Germline values: CDR1 MNHEY, CDR2 SVGAGI. The CDR3 loop is CASSYFPDRRSGNTIYF.

The chain is built from TRBV24-1 and TRBJ2-5; TCRdb picks TRBD1, but there is no DNA to check that call. The CDR3 length is 15 residues. Germline lookup yields CDR1 KGHDR and CDR2 SFDVKD. CDR3 sequence reads: CATSESGPRWETQYF.

The chain uses TRBV7-2 and TRBJ2-7; TCRdb indicates TRBD1, and absent DNA this call remains unverified. CDR1 SGHTA and CDR2 FQGNSA come from the germline V gene. The CDR3 runs to 15 residues. CDR3 protein: CASSSPVARGREQYF.

The V and J genes are TRBV28 and TRBJ1-5; the TRBD1 assignment by TCRdb is unverifiable without DNA. This CDR3 contains 13 residues. Germline loops: CDR1 MDHEN, CDR2 SYDVKM. This CDR3 reads CAMGANSNQPQHF.

This chain connects TRBV27 to TRBJ1-4; checking the TCRdb D call of TRBD1 is not possible without DNA. CDR1 and CDR2 (germline): MNHEY, SMNVEV (reference sequence). This CDR3 has 13 amino acids. The CDR3 reads CASSPERGEKLFF.

V and J are TRBV19 and TRBJ1-5; TCRdb names TRBD1, which stays unverified in the absence of DNA. Per the germline V gene, CDR1 is LNHDA and CDR2 is SQIVND (reference sequence). The length of the CDR3 is 17 residues. The CDR3 reads CASSPPGTGLSNQPQHF.

The V and J genes are TRBV12-3 or TRBV12-4 and TRBJ2-3. The CDR3 totals 15 residues. The CDR3: CASSFSAGSTDTQYF.

This chain uses TRBV10-2 with TRBJ1-1. The CDR3 sequence is 13 residues long. The germline gives CDR1 WSHSY, CDR2 SAAADI. CDR3: CASSESWRTEAFF.

The chain links TRBV20-1 to TRBJ1-2. Looked up from germline, CDR1 is DFQATT and CDR2 is SNEGSKA (reference sequence). The CDR3 loop spans 15 amino acids. CDR3 region: CSALAPGLTWEGYTF.

The CDR3 protein is CASSSGTGGKETQYF. The V gene is TRBV5-1, the J gene TRBJ2-5; TCRdb selects TRBD1, and the lack of DNA leaves this call unchecked. The CDR3 has 15 residues. Looked up from germline, CDR1 is SGHRS and CDR2 is YFSETQ.

The chain recombines TRBV18 with TRBJ1-5; the D call of TRBD1 rests on TCRdb alone, since no DNA is present to check it. CDR3 length equals 15 residues. Germline V lookup: CDR1 KGHSH, CDR2 LQKENI. CDR3 in amino acids: CASSPSTGQVQPQHF. The full variable domain, completed using reference TRBV18 and TRBJ1-5, is NAGVMQNPRHLVRRRGQEARLRCSPMKGHSHVYWYRQLPEEGLKFMVYLQKENIIDESGMPKERFSAEFPKEGPSILRIQQVVRGDSAAYFCASSPSTGQVQPQHFGDGTRLSIL.

The chain is built from TRBV5-4 and TRBJ2-1. CDR3 length: 12 amino acids. Germline CDR1 SGHNT, CDR2 YYREEE (reference sequence). CDR3 sequence: CASSPRQNEQFF.

V gene TRBV5-4 combines with J gene TRBJ2-1; TCRdb's D gene call, TRBD2, goes unchecked for lack of DNA. CDR3 length equals 16 residues. CDR1 and CDR2 from the germline V gene are SGHNT and YYREEE (reference sequence). CDR3 protein: CASSFSRESSYNEQFF. The full variable domain, completed using reference TRBV5-4 and TRBJ2-1, is ETGVTQSPTHLIKTRGQQVTLRCSSQSGHNTVSWYQQALGQGPQFIFQYYREEENGRGNFPPRFSGLQFPNYSSELNVNALELDDSALYLCASSFSRESSYNEQFFGPGTRLTVL.

Here the CDR3 reads CASRGVGQGALGEQYF. The genes are TRBV28 and TRBJ2-7; as DNA is missing, the TRBD1 call by TCRdb cannot be tested. The CDR3 runs 16 residues. CDR1 and CDR2 (germline): MDHEN, SYDVKM.